This paragraph covers one TCR delta chain sequence. Its antigen target is currently unknown. No clone much larger than this one lies a single base away; base qualities are absent. Inclusive of the bounding cysteine and phenylalanine, the CDR3 is 18 residues long. Of the read, only the CDR3 DNA is kept; its 54 bases are in frame from base 1. A distance of 31 bases separates the germline ends of V and J, which lose 6 bases and 8 bases respectively. For CDR1 and CDR2, the germline V gene lists TSWWSYY and QGS. Thymic samples were depleted of alphabeta T cells, then CD3+ TCRVdelta1+ TCRVdelta2- thymocytes were FACS-sorted. The purity of the sorted Vdelta1+ thymocytes fell between about 98% and 99.6%. Thymic specimens came from 8 or 9 paediatric patients undergoing corrective cardiac surgery, aged from 5 days to 15 months. The thymic tissue was dispersed, and mononuclear cells were isolated using a Histopaque-1077 density gradient. For staining, the antibodies used were anti-TCRVdelta1 clone TS8.2, anti-TCRVdelta2 clone B6, anti-CD3 clone HIT3a and anti-TCRalphabeta clone IP26.

The data derive from a study of Vδ1+ human thymocytes (dated by TCRdb to 2016 to 2019). Concerning the study at large: As a data resource, the study described the mRNA-level TRG and TRD CDR3 repertoires of highly purified Vdelta1+ thymocytes obtained from young children. Earlier work had validated the multiplex-based CDR3 amplicon strategy against 5'RACE-based methods for generating CDR3 amplicons.

RNA was extracted with the RNeasy mini kit and reverse transcribed using Superscript III. CDR3 amplicons were generated by multiplex PCR with pooled V-gene forward primers and a constant-region reverse primer carrying Illumina adaptor overhangs. After gel purification, the amplicons were indexed with Nextera index primers during around 8 additional PCR cycles and then purified using AMPure XP beads. Sequencing of the libraries was done on an Illumina MiSeq using paired-end 250 bp reads, dual indexing and an approximately 22% PhiX spike-in. As for how the authors treated the data: FastQC was used to check read quality, and ea-utils fastq-join was used to merge TRG read pairs. IMGT/HighV-QUEST was used to annotate the sequences, only productive sequences with an unambiguous V-gene assignment were kept, and clonotypes were defined as sequences sharing an identical CDR3 sequence. For downstream analysis, the tools were VDJtools 1.1.1, tcR 2.2.3, Treemap and vegan Shannon diversity in R 3.4.4. The public reads were reprocessed by TCRdb using CATT, and rows of matching DNA were later combined. These V and J calls originate from TCRdb's pipeline instead of the authors' own analysis. This sample holds approximately 58,000 delta-chain clones; roughly 16% were observed only once. Jointly, the top ten make up under 0.5% of the sample.

The paper's findings and limits, for the study overall: Donors did not cluster by age or sex, so the analyses were not stratified by age or sex. Because unexpected Vdelta2 sequences could lead to misinterpretation of bulk repertoire data, the authors recommended using highly purified populations and validating at the single-cell level. Numerous TRG clonotypes were shared among donors (up to about 7x10^3), while TRD repertoires were essentially private (a maximum of about 100 shared). The thymic TRG and TRD repertoires appeared highly polyclonal, with Gaussian CDR3 length distributions, in contrast to the oligoclonal repertoires of peripheral blood. Despite high sort purity, 15% to 25% of thymic TRD sequences were Vdelta2 (and few Vdelta3), unlike peripheral blood Vdelta1+ controls.

Sequencing used Vdelta1+ gamma-delta thymocytes from the thymus. The cell subset or site label, as the study defines it: FACS-sorted CD3+ TCRalphabeta- TCRVdelta1+ TCRVdelta2- thymocytes. This chain joins TRDV1 to TRDJ1; there is no confident call for the D gene. The receptor was isolated from a girl under three years old who had congenital heart surgery. The sequenced DNA: TGTGCTCTTGGCCAGGAAGTGGCCAAATTTCGATCAATCATCAAACTCATCTTT. Protein translation: CALGQEVAKFRSIIKLIF.